The 5 T cell receptor beta chains given below trace back to one sample, sequenced in a study of blood T cell repertoires in COVID-19. Clones were sequenced by immunoSEQ multiplex PCR, and TCRdb holds only the in-frame ones, with some missing. The data contain around 150,000 clones, approximately 80% of them singletons. The sample taken for sequencing was peripheral blood. The receptors were sampled from a woman in her forties with COVID-19, enrolled during active disease.

The J gene is TRBJ1-1, the V gene TRBV27; TRBD1 matches at 10 bases. CDR1 and CDR2 (germline): MNHEY, SMNVEV (reference sequence). The J segment lost 8 bases and the V segment lost 1 base, leaving 4 bases of the junction unmatched. The CDR3 loop spans 14 amino acids. The CDR3 DNA reads as TGTGCCAGCAGTTTATTTGGGACAGGGGAAGAAGCTTTCTTT. Amino acid sequence: CASSLFGTGEEAFF.

This sequence joins TRBV7-2 and TRBJ1-2; 12 nucleotides line up with TRBD1. Germline CDR1 is SGHTA and CDR2 is FQGNSA. V trimming: 1 base; J trimming: 4 bases; junction bases outside the gene matches: 4. The CDR3 totals 16 residues. The CDR3 spells CASSLGGTGGGYGYTF. Written as DNA, the CDR3 is TGTGCCAGCAGCTTAGGTGGGACAGGGGGCGGCTATGGCTACACCTTC.

The rearrangement joins TRBV19 to TRBJ2-1; TRBD1 is a possible D gene (5 bases). The CDR3 is made up of 13 amino acids. V lost 8 bases and J lost 6, with 14 bases in between. Germline V gene data show CDR1 as LNHDA and CDR2 as SQIVND (reference sequence). The CDR3 nucleotides read TGTGCCAGTGGCAGGGTTACCGGCAATGAGCAGTTCTTC. Translating it yields CASGRVTGNEQFF.

The chain joins TRBV2 to TRBJ2-1, with TRBD2 matching over 7 bases. Trimming took 8 bases from V and 1 from J; bases not matched to a gene: 11. Germline values: CDR1 SNHLY, CDR2 FYNNEI. This CDR3 has 16 residues. For the CDR3, the DNA is TGTGCCAGCGGGGTAAGCGGGACGCGATCCTACAATGAGCAGTTCTTC. Amino acids: CASGVSGTRSYNEQFF.

The genes are TRBV10-2 and TRBJ2-7, with 9 positions matching TRBD1. The ends lost 6 bases at V and 6 bases at J; junction bases unmatched: 9. This CDR3 has 14 residues. Germline V gene data show CDR1 as WSHSY and CDR2 as SAAADI. The DNA for the CDR3 is TGCGCCAGCAGACCCCCGGGACAGGGTTCCGAGCAGTACTTC. This sequence encodes CASRPPGQGSEQYF.